These 25 T cell receptor beta chains were all obtained from the same sample, sequenced in a study of cytomegalovirus exposure and HLA in healthy donors. Both 60 Vbeta primers and 13 Jbeta primers went into the PCR. Profiled with immunoSEQ multiplex PCR; TCRdb holds only in-frame clones, not every one. The table shows some 190,000 clones, with over 80% occurring only once. Sequencing used PBMCs. The source of these receptors is a man between 40 and 49 years old in good health and CMV-seronegative.

The rearrangement joins TRBV4-1 to TRBJ2-7; 11 bases line up with TRBD1. The ends lost 1 base at V and 5 bases at J; junction bases unmatched: 4. Germline CDR1 is MGHRA and CDR2 is YSYEKL. The CDR3 totals 15 residues. The DNA of the CDR3 is TGCGCCAGCAGCCAAGTCGGGACAGGGGGTAACGAGCAGTACTTC. It encodes CASSQVGTGGNEQYF.

This clone was detected a few times. The same CDR3 can be traced to other DNA sequences in this sample. This chain links TRBV5-1 with TRBJ1-2; D is perhaps TRBD1 (5 bases). Trimming stripped 2 bases from V and 1 base from J, with 6 bases between. There are 13 residues in the CDR3. Germline CDR1 and CDR2: SGHRS and YFSETQ. DNA for the CDR3: TGCGCCAGCAGCTTTGACAGTAACTATGGCTACACCTTC. Its protein product is CASSFDSNYGYTF. Supplemented by reference TRBV5-1 and TRBJ1-2, the full variable domain reads KAGVTQTPRYLIKTRGQQVTLSCSPISGHRSVSWYQQTPGQGLQFLFEYFSETQRNKGNFPGRFSGRQFSNSRSEMNVSTLELGDSALYLCASSFDSNYGYTFGSGTRLTVV.

This clone was counted a few times. The chain has TRBV28 and TRBJ1-5; the D gene is possibly TRBD1 (6 bases). The CDR3 is 15 amino acids. Trimming pared 7 bases from V and 5 bases from J, leaving 18 bases between. CDR1 is MDHEN and CDR2 is SYDVKM in the germline V gene. The CDR3 region has the DNA TGTGCCAGCACCAACCCCCAGGGGTTTTATCAGCCCCAGCATTTT. It codes for CASTNPQGFYQPQHF.

The V call is TRBV19, the J call TRBJ1-1; TRBD1 agrees at 9 bases. CDR1 is LNHDA and CDR2 is SQIVND in the germline V gene (reference sequence). J was trimmed by 1 base and V by 5 bases; bases with no gene match: 5. The CDR3 runs to 15 residues. CDR3 DNA sequence: TGTGCCAGTAGTGCCCCGGGACAGGGGAACACTGAAGCTTTCTTT. Protein product: CASSAPGQGNTEAFF.

The genes are TRBV7-2 and TRBJ2-7; D not certain. Germline CDR1 and CDR2: SGHTA and FQGNSA. CDR3 length: 11 residues. Trimming cost V 10 bases and J 5 bases, with 12 bases left between them. The CDR3 DNA reads as TGTGCCACCACCACCACTAACGAGCAGTACTTC. The encoded protein is CATTTTNEQYF.

This clone was counted only a few times. This chain links TRBV6-5 with TRBJ1-5, with a weak D call TRBD1 (5 bases). Germline V gives CDR1 MNHEY, CDR2 SVGAGI. V was trimmed by 5 bases and J by 4 bases, leaving 9 bases between them. The CDR3 consists of 13 residues. CDR3 residues: CASSKQANQPQHF. In DNA form, the CDR3 reads TGTGCCAGCAGTAAACAGGCAAATCAGCCCCAGCATTTT.

CDR3 DNA: TGTGCCAGCAGCGGAAACAGGGGCGATCAGCCCCAGCATTTT. Translating gives CASSGNRGDQPQHF. The chain uses TRBV2 and TRBJ1-5, with 7 bases that match TRBD1. The CDR3 has 14 amino acids. CDR1 is SNHLY, CDR2 FYNNEI, per germline. The trim removed 6 bases at V and 5 bases at J, leaving 7 bases unmatched. The full variable domain, completed using reference TRBV2 and TRBJ1-5, is EPEVTQTPSHQVTQMGQEVILRCVPISNHLYFYWYRQILGQKVEFLVSFYNNEISEKSEIFDDQFSVERPDGSNFTLKIRSTKLEDSAMYFCASSGNRGDQPQHFGDGTRLSIL.

The genes are TRBV11-2 and TRBJ1-4; D is undetermined. Germline loops: CDR1 SGHAT, CDR2 FQNNGV. The CDR3 has 13 residues. V lost 5 bases and J 0 bases, leaving 4 bases between the germline ends. The CDR3 nucleotides read TGTGCCAGCAGCAGCGCAACTAATGAAAAACTGTTTTTT. It translates to CASSSATNEKLFF.

There are a few counts of this clone. The chain joins TRBV10-3 to TRBJ2-3, with TRBD1 as a possible D gene (7 bases). With 3 bases removed from V and 5 bases from J, the gap between germline ends came to 12 bases. The CDR3 spans 14 residues. From germline, CDR1 is ENHRY and CDR2 SYGVKD. The CDR3: CAISDVQGGDTQYF. CDR3 nucleotide sequence: TGTGCCATCAGTGACGTTCAGGGGGGAGATACGCAGTATTTT.

V gene TRBV7-3 combines with J gene TRBJ2-1; 7 bases are shared with TRBD1. Germline V lookup: CDR1 SGHTA, CDR2 FQGTGA. Unmatched junction bases numbered 4, after V lost 5 bases and J lost 6 bases. The CDR3 runs 13 residues. As DNA, the CDR3 is TGTGCCAGCAGCAAAGGACAGGCCAATGAGCAGTTCTTC. It is translated as CASSKGQANEQFF.

V is TRBV4-3 and J is TRBJ1-1; D not certain. CDR1 and CDR2 from the germline V gene are LGHNA and YSLEER. The CDR3 runs 15 residues. Trimming pared 2 bases from V and 4 bases from J, leaving 14 bases between. The CDR3 loop is CASSQFWRGGTEAFF. CDR3 sequence (DNA): TGCGCCAGCAGCCAATTCTGGCGGGGAGGCACTGAAGCTTTCTTT.

This clone came up a few times. V gene TRBV6-1 combines with J gene TRBJ1-4, with 7 bases lining up with TRBD1. There are 14 residues in the CDR3. J gave up 9 bases and V 4 bases, and 8 bases lay outside the gene matches. Germline V gene sequence: CDR1 MNHNS, CDR2 SASEGT. Here the CDR3 reads CASSGDSRTQKLFF. The CDR3 nucleotides are TGTGCCAGCAGTGGGGACAGCCGAACACAAAAACTGTTTTTT.

The chain combines TRBV11-2 with TRBJ2-3; D is possibly TRBD2 (5 bases). The length of the CDR3 is 16 residues. Germline CDR1 reads SGHAT; CDR2 reads FQNNGV. V was trimmed by 3 bases and J by 0 bases, leaving 13 bases between them. In DNA form, the CDR3 reads TGTGCCAGCAGCTTGTCGGCGTCGGGGAGCACAGATACGCAGTATTTT. This codes for CASSLSASGSTDTQYF.

This clone was picked up a small number of times. This chain links TRBV2 with TRBJ1-6, with D tentatively TRBD1 (6 bases). V lost 8 bases and J lost 5, with 13 bases in between. Germline CDR1 SNHLY, CDR2 FYNNEI. There are 14 residues in the CDR3. CDR3 in DNA: TGTGCCAGCTGGGCGAACAGGGATAATTCACCCCTCCACTTT. Its protein is CASWANRDNSPLHF.

CDR3 DNA sequence: TGTGCCAGCAGTATAGCGGGAGGGCTGATCACAGATACGCAGTATTTT. Its protein product is CASSIAGGLITDTQYF. The V call is TRBV27, the J call TRBJ2-3; 11 bases map to TRBD2. CDR1 and CDR2 from the germline V gene are MNHEY and SMNVEV (reference sequence). The V gene end was trimmed by 5 bases and the J gene end by 2 bases; junction bases not matched to a gene: 6. The CDR3 totals 16 residues.

The V and J genes are TRBV19 and TRBJ2-3, with 12 bases lining up with TRBD2. Germline values: CDR1 LNHDA, CDR2 SQIVND (reference sequence). The CDR3 runs to 14 residues. V trimming: 11 bases; J trimming: 5 bases; junction bases outside the gene matches: 8. DNA for the CDR3: TGTGCCGCTAGCGGGGGGGCCCGTATAGATACGCAGTATTTT. Translating it yields CAASGGARIDTQYF.

The rearrangement uses TRBV4-1 and TRBJ1-2; D unclear. The CDR3 length is 13 residues. Trimming left V 0 bases short and J 4 bases short, with 6 bases between. CDR1 MGHRA and CDR2 YSYEKL come from the germline V gene. As DNA, the CDR3 is TGCGCCAGCAGCCAAGAAACAGCCTATGGCTACACCTTC. It codes for CASSQETAYGYTF.

This clone came up once. The rearrangement uses TRBV4-1 and TRBJ1-6, with D possibly being TRBD1 (5 bases). Trimming removed 0 bases from V and 10 bases from J, with 10 bases in between. CDR1 and CDR2 (germline): MGHRA, YSYEKL. The CDR3 has 14 amino acids. The CDR3: CASSQEIRVSPLHF. The CDR3 region has the DNA TGCGCCAGCAGCCAAGAAATCAGGGTATCACCCCTCCACTTT.

The chain carries TRBV28 and TRBJ1-2; no definite D call. V lost 7 bases and J lost 4, with 7 bases in between. This CDR3 contains 11 residues. Germline V gene data show CDR1 as MDHEN and CDR2 as SYDVKM. The CDR3 coding sequence is TGTGCCAGCAAGACTAGCTATGGCTACACCTTC. Translated: CASKTSYGYTF.

Comment on this clone: Mismatch with germline at one junction end may stem from a read error. This chain joins TRBV7-7 and TRBJ2-5; D is uncertain. This CDR3 is 13 amino acids long. The V gene's germline CDR1 is SSHAT and CDR2 FNYEAQ (reference sequence). The CDR3 nucleotides are TGTGCTAGCAGCTTACCAGGACAAGAGACCCAGTACTTC. It yields the protein CASSLPGQETQYF.

The rearrangement links TRBV11-2 to TRBJ2-7; 9 bases match TRBD2. The germline gives CDR1 SGHAT, CDR2 FQNNGV. The junction had 6 bases not matched to a gene; V was cut back by 1 base and J by 2 bases. CDR3 length: 16 residues. The DNA for the CDR3 is TGTGCCAGCAGCTTAGGGATCGCTAGCGGGACCTACGAGCAGTACTTC. Its translation: CASSLGIASGTYEQYF.

The chain links TRBV11-3 to TRBJ2-3; TRBD2 matches at 8 bases. Germline CDR1 and CDR2: SGHNT and YENEEA. This CDR3 has 14 residues. V shed 3 bases, J shed 5 bases, and the junction held 4 bases outside the gene matches. The CDR3 is CASSFGGDRDTQYF. CDR3 nucleotide sequence: TGTGCCAGCAGCTTCGGGGGGGACCGAGATACGCAGTATTTT.

The gene calls are TRBV30 and TRBJ1-1; D is perhaps TRBD1 (6 bases). The CDR3 totals 15 residues. In germline, CDR1 is GTSNPN, CDR2 SVGIG (reference sequence). V was pared by 3 bases and J by 1 base, with 15 bases between. CDR3 sequence: CAWSRQGLKNTEAFF. The CDR3 coding sequence is TGTGCCTGGAGCCGGCAGGGGTTAAAGAACACTGAAGCTTTCTTT.

The chain links TRBV7-2 to TRBJ2-1; 7 nucleotides agree with TRBD1. J gave up 3 bases and V 5 bases, and 7 bases lay outside the gene matches. In germline, CDR1 is SGHTA, CDR2 FQGNSA. CDR3 size: 15 residues. The CDR3 is CASSPDRTFYNEQFF. CDR3 in DNA: TGTGCCAGCAGCCCGGACAGGACATTCTACAATGAGCAGTTCTTC.

The gene calls are TRBV15 and TRBJ2-1; TRBD2 might be the D (5 bases). V was shortened by 3 bases and J by 6 bases, with 18 bases between the two germline ends. Germline-derived CDR1 and CDR2 are LNHNV and YYDKDF (reference sequence). The CDR3 contains 16 residues. The CDR3 sequence: CATSSLSIGLANEQFF. The CDR3 DNA reads as TGTGCCACCAGCAGCCTCTCTATAGGCCTAGCCAATGAGCAGTTCTTC.